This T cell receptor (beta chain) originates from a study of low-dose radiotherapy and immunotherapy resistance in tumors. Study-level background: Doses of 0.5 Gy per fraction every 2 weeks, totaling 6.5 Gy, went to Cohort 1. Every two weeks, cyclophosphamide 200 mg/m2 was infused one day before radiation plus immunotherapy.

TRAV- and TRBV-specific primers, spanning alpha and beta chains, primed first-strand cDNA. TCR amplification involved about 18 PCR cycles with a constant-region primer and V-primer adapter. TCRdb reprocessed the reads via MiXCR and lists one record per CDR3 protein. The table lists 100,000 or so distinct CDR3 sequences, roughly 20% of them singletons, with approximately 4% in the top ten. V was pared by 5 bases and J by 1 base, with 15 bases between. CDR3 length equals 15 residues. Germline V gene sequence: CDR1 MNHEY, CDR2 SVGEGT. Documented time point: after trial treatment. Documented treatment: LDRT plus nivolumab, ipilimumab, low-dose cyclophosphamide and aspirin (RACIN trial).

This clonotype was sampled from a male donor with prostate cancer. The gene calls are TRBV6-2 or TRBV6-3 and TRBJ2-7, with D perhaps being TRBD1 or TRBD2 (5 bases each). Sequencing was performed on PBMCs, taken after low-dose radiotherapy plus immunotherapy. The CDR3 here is CASSRSGTASYEQYF. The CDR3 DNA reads TGTGCCAGCAGTCGATCCGGGACGGCTTCCTACGAGCAGTACTTC.